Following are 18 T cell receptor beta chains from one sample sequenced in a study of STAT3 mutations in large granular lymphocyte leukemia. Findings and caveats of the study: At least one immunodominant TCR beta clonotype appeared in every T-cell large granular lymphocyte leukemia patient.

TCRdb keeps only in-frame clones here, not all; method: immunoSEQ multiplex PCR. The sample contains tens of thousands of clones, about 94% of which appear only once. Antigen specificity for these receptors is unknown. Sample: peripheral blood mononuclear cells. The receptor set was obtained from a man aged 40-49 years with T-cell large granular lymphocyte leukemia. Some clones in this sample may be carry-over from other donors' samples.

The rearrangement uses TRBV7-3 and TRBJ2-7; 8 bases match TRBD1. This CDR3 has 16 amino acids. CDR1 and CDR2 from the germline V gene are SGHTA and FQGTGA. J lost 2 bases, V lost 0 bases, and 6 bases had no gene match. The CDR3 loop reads CASSLTGGQGAYEQYF. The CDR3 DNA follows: TGTGCCAGCAGCTTAACGGGTGGACAGGGAGCCTACGAGCAGTACTTC. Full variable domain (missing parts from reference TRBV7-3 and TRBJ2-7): GAGVSQTPSNKVTEKGKYVELRCDPISGHTALYWYRQSLGQGPEFLIYFQGTGAADDSGLPNDRFFAVRPEGSVSTLKIQRTERGDSAVYLCASSLTGGQGAYEQYFGPGTRLTVT.

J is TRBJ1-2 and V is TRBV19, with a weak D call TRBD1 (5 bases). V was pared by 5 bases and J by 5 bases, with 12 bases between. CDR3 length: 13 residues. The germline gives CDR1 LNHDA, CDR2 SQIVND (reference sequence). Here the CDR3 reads CASSADGTYGYTF. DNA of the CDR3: TGTGCCAGTAGTGCTGACGGGACGTATGGCTACACCTTC.

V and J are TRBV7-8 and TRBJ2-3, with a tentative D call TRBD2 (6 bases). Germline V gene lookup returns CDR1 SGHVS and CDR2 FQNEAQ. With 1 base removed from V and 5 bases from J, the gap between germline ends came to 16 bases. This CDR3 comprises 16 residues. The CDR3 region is CASSLGERGYGDTQYF. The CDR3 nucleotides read TGTGCCAGCAGCTTAGGAGAACGGGGGTATGGAGATACGCAGTATTTT.

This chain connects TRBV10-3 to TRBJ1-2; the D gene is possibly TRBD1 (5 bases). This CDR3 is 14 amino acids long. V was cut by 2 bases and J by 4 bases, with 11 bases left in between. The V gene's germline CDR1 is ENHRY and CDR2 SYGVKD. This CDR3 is CAISEDGGAYGYTF. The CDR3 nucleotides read TGTGCCATCAGTGAGGACGGCGGGGCCTATGGCTACACCTTC.

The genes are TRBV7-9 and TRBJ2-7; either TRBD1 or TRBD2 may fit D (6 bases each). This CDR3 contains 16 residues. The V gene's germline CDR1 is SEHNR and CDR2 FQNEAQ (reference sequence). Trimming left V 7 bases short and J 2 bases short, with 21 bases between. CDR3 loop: CASTGGRDTQAYEQYF. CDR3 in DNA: TGTGCCAGCACCGGGGGACGGGACACCCAAGCCTACGAGCAGTACTTC.

This CDR3 is CASSVALGGFYEQYF. Here the CDR3 DNA reads TGTGCCAGCAGCGTAGCCCTGGGGGGCTTCTACGAGCAGTACTTC. The chain carries TRBV5-4 and TRBJ2-7; D may correspond to TRBD1 or TRBD2 (6 bases each). CDR3 size: 15 residues. Germline-derived CDR1 and CDR2 are SGHNT and YYREEE (reference sequence). Trimming stripped 4 bases from V and 3 bases from J, with 17 bases between.

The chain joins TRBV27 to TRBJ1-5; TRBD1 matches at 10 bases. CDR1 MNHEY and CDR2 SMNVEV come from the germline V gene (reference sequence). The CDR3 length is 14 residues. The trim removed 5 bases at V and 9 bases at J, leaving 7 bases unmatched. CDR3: CASSPRTGGPPQHF. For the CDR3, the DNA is TGTGCCAGCAGTCCTCGGACAGGGGGACCGCCCCAGCATTTT.

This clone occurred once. CDR3 nucleotide sequence: TGCAGCGTTCTAGGGGAGCCCCCGCGCTACGAGCAGTACTTC. It yields the protein CSVLGEPPRYEQYF. J is TRBJ2-7 and V is TRBV29-1; D possibly uses TRBD1 or TRBD2 (5 bases each). CDR1 SQVTM and CDR2 ANQGSEA come from the germline V gene. This CDR3 is built from 14 residues. Trimming took off 5 bases at V and 3 bases at J, with 17 bases between the two ends.

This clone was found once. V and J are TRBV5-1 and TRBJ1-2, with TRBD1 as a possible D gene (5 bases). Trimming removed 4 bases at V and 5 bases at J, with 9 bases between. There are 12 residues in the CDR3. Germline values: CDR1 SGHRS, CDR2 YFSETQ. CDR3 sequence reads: CASSGQGYGYTF. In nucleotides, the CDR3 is TGCGCCAGCAGCGGGCAGGGTTATGGCTACACCTTC.

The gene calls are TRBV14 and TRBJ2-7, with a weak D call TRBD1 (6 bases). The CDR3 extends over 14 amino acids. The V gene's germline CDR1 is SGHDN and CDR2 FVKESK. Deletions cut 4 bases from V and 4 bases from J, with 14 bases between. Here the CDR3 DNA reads TGTGCCAGCAGCCCGGACAGTGTCCTTTACGAGCAGTACTTC. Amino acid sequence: CASSPDSVLYEQYF.

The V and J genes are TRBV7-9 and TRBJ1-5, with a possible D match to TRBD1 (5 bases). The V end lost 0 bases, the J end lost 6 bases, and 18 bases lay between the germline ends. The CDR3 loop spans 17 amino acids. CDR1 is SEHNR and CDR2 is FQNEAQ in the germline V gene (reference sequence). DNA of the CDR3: TGTGCCAGCAGCTTAGCCCTGGTGGGGGACGGCACTCAGCCCCAGCATTTT. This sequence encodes CASSLALVGDGTQPQHF.

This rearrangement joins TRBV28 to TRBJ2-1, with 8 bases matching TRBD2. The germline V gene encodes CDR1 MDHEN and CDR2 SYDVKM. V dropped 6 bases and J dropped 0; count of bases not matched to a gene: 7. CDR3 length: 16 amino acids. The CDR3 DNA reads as TGTGCCAGCAGGAATAGCGGGGCCAGCTCCTACAATGAGCAGTTCTTC. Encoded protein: CASRNSGASSYNEQFF. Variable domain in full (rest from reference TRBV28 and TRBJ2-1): DVKVTQSSRYLVKRTGEKVFLECVQDMDHENMFWYRQDPGLGLRLIYFSYDVKMKEKGDIPEGYSVSREKKERFSLILESASTNQTSMYLCASRNSGASSYNEQFFGPGTRLTVL.

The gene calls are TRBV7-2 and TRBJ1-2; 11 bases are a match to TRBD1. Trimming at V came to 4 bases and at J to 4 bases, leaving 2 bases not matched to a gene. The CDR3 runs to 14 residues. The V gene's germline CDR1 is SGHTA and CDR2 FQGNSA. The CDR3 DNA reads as TGTGCCAGCAGCTGGACAGGGGGCAGCTATGGCTACACCTTC. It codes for CASSWTGGSYGYTF.

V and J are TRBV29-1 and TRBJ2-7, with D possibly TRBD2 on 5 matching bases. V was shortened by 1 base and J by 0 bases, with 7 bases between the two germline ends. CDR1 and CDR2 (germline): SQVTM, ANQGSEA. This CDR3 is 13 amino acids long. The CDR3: CSVEGGPSYEQYF. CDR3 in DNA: TGCAGCGTTGAAGGAGGGCCCTCCTACGAGCAGTACTTC.

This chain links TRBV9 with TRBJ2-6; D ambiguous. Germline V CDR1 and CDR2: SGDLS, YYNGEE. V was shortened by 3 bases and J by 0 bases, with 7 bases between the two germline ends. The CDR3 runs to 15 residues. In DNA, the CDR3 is TGTGCCAGCAGCGCACTAATCTCTGGGGCCAACGTCCTGACTTTC. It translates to CASSALISGANVLTF.

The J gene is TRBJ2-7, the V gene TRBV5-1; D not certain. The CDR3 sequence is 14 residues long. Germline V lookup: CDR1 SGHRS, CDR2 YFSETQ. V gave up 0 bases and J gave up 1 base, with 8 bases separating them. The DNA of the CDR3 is TGCGCCAGCAGCTTGGGTGGAGATTCCTACGAGCAGTACTTC. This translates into CASSLGGDSYEQYF.

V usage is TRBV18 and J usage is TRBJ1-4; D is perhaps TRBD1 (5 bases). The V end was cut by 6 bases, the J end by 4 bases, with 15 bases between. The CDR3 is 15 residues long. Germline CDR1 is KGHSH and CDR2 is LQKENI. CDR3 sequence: CASSPTGAHNEKLFF. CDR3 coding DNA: TGTGCCAGCTCGCCTACAGGAGCCCATAATGAAAAACTGTTTTTT.

CDR3 in amino acids: CSALLQAAGAEQYF. For the CDR3, the DNA is TGCAGCGCCTTATTACAGGCTGCGGGGGCCGAGCAGTACTTC. This sequence joins TRBV29-1 and TRBJ2-7; the D gene is possibly TRBD2 (7 bases). V lost 7 bases and J 6 bases, leaving 22 bases between the germline ends. This CDR3 region has 14 residues. Looked up from germline, CDR1 is SQVTM and CDR2 is ANQGSEA.